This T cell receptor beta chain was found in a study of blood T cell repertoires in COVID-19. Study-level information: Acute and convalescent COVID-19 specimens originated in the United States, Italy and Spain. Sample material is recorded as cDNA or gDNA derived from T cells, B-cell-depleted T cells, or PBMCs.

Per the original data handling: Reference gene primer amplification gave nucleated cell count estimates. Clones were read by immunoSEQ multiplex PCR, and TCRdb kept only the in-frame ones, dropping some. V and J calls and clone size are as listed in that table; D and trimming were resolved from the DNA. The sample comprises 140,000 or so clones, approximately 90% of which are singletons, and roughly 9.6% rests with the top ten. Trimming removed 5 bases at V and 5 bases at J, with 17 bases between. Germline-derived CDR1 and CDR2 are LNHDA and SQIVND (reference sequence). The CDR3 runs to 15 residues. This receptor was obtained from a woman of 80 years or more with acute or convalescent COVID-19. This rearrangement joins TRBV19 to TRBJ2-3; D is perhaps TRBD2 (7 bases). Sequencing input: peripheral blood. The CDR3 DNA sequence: TGTGCCAGTAGTGGGGGCTGGGGGGGATTAGATACGCAGTATTTT. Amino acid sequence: CASSGGWGGLDTQYF.